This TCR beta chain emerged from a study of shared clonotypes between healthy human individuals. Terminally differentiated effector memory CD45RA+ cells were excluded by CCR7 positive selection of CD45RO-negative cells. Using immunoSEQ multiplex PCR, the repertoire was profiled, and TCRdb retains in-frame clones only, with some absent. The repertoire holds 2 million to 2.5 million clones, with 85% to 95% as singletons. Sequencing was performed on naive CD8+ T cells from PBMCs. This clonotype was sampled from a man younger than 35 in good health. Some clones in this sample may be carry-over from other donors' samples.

DNA of the CDR3: TGTGCCAGCAGCTTAGCCGGGACAGGAGGCACAGATACGCAGTATTTT. Its translation: CASSLAGTGGTDTQYF. The chain uses TRBV7-3 and TRBJ2-3; 8 nucleotides agree with TRBD1. Germline trimming cut 2 bases from V and 1 base from J; bases unmatched to any gene: 5. Germline CDR1 is SGHTA and CDR2 is FQGTGA. CDR3 length equals 16 residues. Full variable domain (outside the CDR3, taken from reference TRBV7-3 and TRBJ2-3): GAGVSQTPSNKVTEKGKYVELRCDPISGHTALYWYRQSLGQGPEFLIYFQGTGAADDSGLPNDRFFAVRPEGSVSTLKIQRTERGDSAVYLCASSLAGTGGTDTQYFGPGTRLTVL.